Listed below are T cell receptor beta chains from one sample, sequenced in a study of CXCR3-negative and CXCR3-positive naive CD8 T cells. From its re-call of the 5' RACE reads, TCRdb lists each CDR3 protein once, without DNA. The data include approximately 83,000 distinct CDR3 sequences; the top ten clones carry 1.6%. Input material: naive CXCR3- CD8+ T cells from blood. Source of these receptors: a human donor in good health. Some clones in this sample may be carry-over from other donors' samples. Each CDR3 is given with its conserved first and last residue.

v_gene: TRBV9
j_gene: TRBJ2-1
CDR3aa: CASSVDGALNEQFF

v_gene: TRBV28
j_gene: TRBJ2-5
CDR3aa: CASSPGTETQYF

v_gene: TRBV28
j_gene: TRBJ2-3
CDR3aa: CASSFRGLVGADTQYF

v_gene: TRBV20-1
j_gene: TRBJ2-1
CDR3aa: CSARDLGAGVFDNEQFF

v_gene: TRBV7-9
j_gene: TRBJ2-5
CDR3aa: CATRPSGRHETQYF

v_gene: TRBV6-6
j_gene: TRBJ2-3
CDR3aa: CASSYQQGGDTQYF

v_gene: TRBV11-2
j_gene: TRBJ2-2
CDR3aa: CASSLASSGRGTGELFF

v_gene: TRBV11-3
j_gene: TRBJ2-5
CDR3aa: CASSPSTSGGAWTQYF

v_gene: TRBV11-2
j_gene: TRBJ2-7
CDR3aa: CASSLGQGDGRGYEQYF

v_gene: TRBV2
j_gene: TRBJ2-7
CDR3aa: CASTSWDSAYEQYF

v_gene: TRBV5-1
j_gene: TRBJ2-3
CDR3aa: CASTIEREGPTDTQYF

v_gene: TRBV13
j_gene: TRBJ1-2
CDR3aa: CASSHTLLQGGSYGYTF

v_gene: TRBV5-5
j_gene: TRBJ1-5
CDR3aa: CASSLTSNQPQHF